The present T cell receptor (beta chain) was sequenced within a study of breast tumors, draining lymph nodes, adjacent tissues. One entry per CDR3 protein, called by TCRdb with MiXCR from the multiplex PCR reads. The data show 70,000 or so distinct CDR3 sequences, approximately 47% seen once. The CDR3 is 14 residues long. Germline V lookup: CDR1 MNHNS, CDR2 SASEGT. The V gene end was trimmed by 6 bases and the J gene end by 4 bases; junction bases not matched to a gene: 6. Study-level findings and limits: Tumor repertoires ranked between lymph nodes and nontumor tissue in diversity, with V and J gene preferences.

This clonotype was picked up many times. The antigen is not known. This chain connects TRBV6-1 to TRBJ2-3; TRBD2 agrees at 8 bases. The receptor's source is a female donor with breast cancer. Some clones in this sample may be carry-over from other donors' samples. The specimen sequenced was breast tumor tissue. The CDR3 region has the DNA TGTGCCAGCAGGGGAAGCGGGAGTCCAGATACGCAGTATTTT. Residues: CASRGSGSPDTQYF.